The source of this T cell receptor (beta chain) is a study of cytomegalovirus exposure and HLA in healthy donors. Overall study: Among the roughly 400 genotyped donors, around 85% were placed in the Caucasian-associated ancestry cluster.

CDR1 is SGHTA and CDR2 is FQGNSA in the germline V gene. This CDR3 is 16 amino acids long. V lost 0 bases, J lost 12 bases, and 21 bases lay in between. Study-wide findings and caveats: Most TCR beta V segments were productive about 87% or about 30% of the time in an earlier analysis.

The primer mix had 60 Vbeta and 13 Jbeta primers. Original analysis: In a later analysis, of tens of millions of unique beta chains, some 10 million appeared in at least two donors. Repertoires were generated with immunoSEQ multiplex PCR, while TCRdb's copy carries only in-frame clones and drops some. The V and J calls and clone size were taken over from that table, and D and trimming were inferred from the DNA. The sample includes fewer than 130,000 clones, roughly 80% of them seen just once. A remark on this clone: The antigen is undetermined.

The chain is built from TRBV7-2 and TRBJ2-1; D might be TRBD2 (7 bases). This clonotype originated in a man aged 25 to 45 in good health and CMV-seropositive. Material: PBMCs. This chain's CDR3 is CASSLAAGAPYLMQFF. The DNA for the CDR3 is TGTGCCAGCAGCTTAGCGGCGGGGGCGCCGTATCTGATGCAGTTCTTC.